The clone carrying this TCR beta chain was counted a few times. Its antigen remains unknown. The PCR employed 60 Vbeta primers together with 13 Jbeta primers. Clones were sequenced by immunoSEQ multiplex PCR, and TCRdb holds only the in-frame ones, with some missing. The sample shows some 150,000 clones, 70% to 85% of them seen only once. The record originates from a study of cytomegalovirus exposure and HLA in healthy donors. Study results and limitations: For most TCR beta V segments, an earlier analysis put the productive rate at about 87% or about 30% of the time. HLA restriction was apparent for most CMV-associated TCR beta chains in a later analysis.

CDR1 and CDR2 (germline): MDHEN, SYDVKM. This CDR3 is 18 amino acids long. J was trimmed by 3 bases and V by 4 bases; bases with no gene match: 12. The sequence derives from a woman aged 25-40 years in good health and CMV-seronegative. The specimen sequenced was PBMCs. The V call is TRBV28, the J call TRBJ2-2, with 9 bases lining up with TRBD2. The CDR3 nucleotides are TGTGCCAGCAGTTCCCGCGGTACTAGCGGGTTCTACACCGGGGAGCTGTTTTTT. Translated: CASSSRGTSGFYTGELFF.